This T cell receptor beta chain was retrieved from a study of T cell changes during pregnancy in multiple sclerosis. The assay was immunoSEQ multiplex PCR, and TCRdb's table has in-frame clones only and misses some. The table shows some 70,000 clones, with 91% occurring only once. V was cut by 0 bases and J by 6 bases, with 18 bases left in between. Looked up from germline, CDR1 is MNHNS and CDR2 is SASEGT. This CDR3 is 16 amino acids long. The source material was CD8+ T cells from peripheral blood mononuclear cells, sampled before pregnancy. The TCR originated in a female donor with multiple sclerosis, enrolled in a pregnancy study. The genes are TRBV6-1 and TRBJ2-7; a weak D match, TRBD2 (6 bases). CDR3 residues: CASSEAGRREGSEQYF. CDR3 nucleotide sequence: TGTGCCAGCAGTGAAGCGGGGAGGAGAGAGGGGTCCGAGCAGTACTTC.